This T cell receptor (beta chain) was obtained from a study of Siglec-9 on CD8 T cells in melanoma (dated by TCRdb to between 2018 and 2021). Regarding the complete study: In this study, researchers looked at how Siglec-9 is expressed on CD8+ T cells and what Siglec-9 does to regulate T cells within the melanoma tumor microenvironment.

Summary of the overall study and its limitations: According to the report, an effector memory CD8+ T-cell subset that seemed to build up inside melanoma tumors was both marked and regulated by Siglec-9.

This clone occurred once. Its specific antigen is unknown. No qualities accompany the bases; no much larger clone lies one base away. Library prep was done by the immunoSEQ multiplex PCR assay. As stored in TCRdb, this immuneACCESS dataset retains in-frame rearrangements with V and J assigned. A fraction of the clones does not appear; measured against another copy, unresolved V genes explain less than half of the discrepancy, and the remainder lacks a known reason. Recorded for this sample are around 39,000 clones; roughly 80% of them occurred a single time. The ten biggest clones cover approximately 2% of the sample. CDR1 is given as SGHRS and CDR2 as YFSETQ, both from the germline V gene. There are 16 amino acids in the CDR3, from cysteine to phenylalanine inclusive. The read is trimmed to its CDR3 DNA, 48 bases read in frame from base 1. Ends trimmed: V by 0 bases, J by 2 bases; bases unmatched to a gene: 5.

Sequenced: Siglec-9- CD8+ T cells sorted from blood. Explained via the paper, the cell subset or site label denotes: CD8 T cells lacking Siglec-9. This receptor was identified in a human donor in good health. Rearrangement joined TRBV5-1 to TRBJ2-1, with 7 middle bases fitting TRBD2. The DNA sequence is TGCGCCAGCAGCTTGGAGGCTAGCGGCCCCTACAATGAGCAGTTCTTC. It specifies CASSLEASGPYNEQFF.